The rows below give T cell receptor beta chains drawn from one sample of a study of blood T cell repertoires in COVID-19. Profiling relied on immunoSEQ multiplex PCR, and the TCRdb table lists in-frame clones only, not all of them. There are roughly 250,000 clones in the sample; approximately 86% occur only once, and roughly 3.1% lies in the top ten. Sequenced input: PBMCs or T cells enriched from blood (not recorded which). The receptors originated from a woman aged 40 to 50 with acute COVID-19. Both conserved end residues are part of each CDR3. The D gene is left open where the match is weak. Size is stated for part of the rows, as once, few or many counts, or as a class when the clone is expanded.

d_call,clone_size,j_call,v_call,cdr3_nt,cdr3_aa
TRBD1,NA,TRBJ1-1,TRBV19,TGTGCCAGTAGTACAAGGACAGGGGGGTTTAACACTGAAGCTTTCTTT,CASSTRTGGFNTEAFF
NA,NA,TRBJ2-2,TRBV24-1,TGTGCCACCAGCCCAGGGGCGGACACCGGGGAGCTGTTTTTT,CATSPGADTGELFF
NA,NA,TRBJ2-2,TRBV15,TGTGCCACCAGCACGGTTCGGAGAGCCGGGGAGCTGTTTTTT,CATSTVRRAGELFF
NA,NA,TRBJ2-1,TRBV11-1,TGTGCCAGCAGCTTTGGTACGAGCTCCTACAATGAGCAGTTCTTC,CASSFGTSSYNEQFF
NA,once,TRBJ2-2,TRBV27,TGTGCCAGCAGTTTATCGAGTCCGGGATTCAACACCGGGGAGCTGTTTTTT,CASSLSSPGFNTGELFF
NA,NA,TRBJ2-3,TRBV4-1,TGCGCCAGCAGCCAAATGAGGGATTTTGGCACAGATACGCAGTATTTT,CASSQMRDFGTDTQYF
TRBD1,NA,TRBJ2-6,TRBV5-1,TGCGCCAGCAGCTTGACCAGGACAGGGTGGTCTGGGGCCAACGTCCTGACTTTC,CASSLTRTGWSGANVLTF
TRBD1,NA,TRBJ1-6,TRBV27,TGTGCCAGCAGAACGACAGGGGGCGGTTCACCCCTCCACTTT,CASRTTGGGSPLHF
TRBD2,NA,TRBJ2-1,TRBV11-1,TGTGCCAGCAGCTTAGAAGCGGGAGCATACAATGAGCAGTTCTTC,CASSLEAGAYNEQFF
TRBD2,NA,TRBJ2-1,TRBV19,TGTGCCAGTACCCCGGGACTAGCGGGAGGGCCGTGGAATGAGCAGTTCTTC,CASTPGLAGGPWNEQFF
NA,once,TRBJ1-6,TRBV5-1,TGCGCCAGCAGCCCACAGGCACAGGGATCTTCACCCCTCCACTTT,CASSPQAQGSSPLHF
TRBD2,NA,TRBJ2-7,TRBV9,TGTGCCAGCAGCGCCGGGACTAGCGGGAGTCACGAGCAGTACTTC,CASSAGTSGSHEQYF
TRBD2,few,TRBJ2-7,TRBV15,TGTGCCACCAGCAGAGCTGGAGGTCTAGCGGGTTCCTACGAGCAGTACTTC,CATSRAGGLAGSYEQYF
NA,few,TRBJ2-3,TRBV11-3,TGTGCCAGCAGCTTTTCCAAGGCGTGGGGCGCAGATACGCAGTATTTT,CASSFSKAWGADTQYF
NA,NA,TRBJ2-2,TRBV6-5,TGTGCCAGCAGACAGTACACCGGGGAGCTGTTTTTT,CASRQYTGELFF
TRBD1,NA,TRBJ1-1,TRBV19,TGTGCCAGTACCTTACGGACGGGACAGGCGCTCCGTGAGGGAGCTTTCTTT,CASTLRTGQALREGAFF
TRBD1,NA,TRBJ1-2,TRBV24-1,TGTGCCACCAGTGACTCAGGACAGGCATACACCTTC,CATSDSGQAYTF
TRBD2,NA,TRBJ2-3,TRBV24-1,TGTGCCACCAGTGATGCGGGACTAGCGGGTGCAGATACGCAGTATTTT,CATSDAGLAGADTQYF
TRBD2,NA,TRBJ2-2,TRBV7-9,TGTGCCAGCAGCTTGGGGTCGCTAGCGGGAGAAGTCACCGGGGAGCTGTTTTTT,CASSLGSLAGEVTGELFF
TRBD2,NA,TRBJ2-3,TRBV7-3,TGTGCCAGCAGCCAAACGGGACTAGCGGGAGGTGATACGCAGTATTTT,CASSQTGLAGGDTQYF
TRBD2,many,TRBJ2-3,TRBV10-3,TGTGCCATCAGTCCGGGACTAGCGGACACAGATACGCAGTATTTT,CAISPGLADTDTQYF
NA,few,TRBJ1-2,TRBV11-2,TGTGCCAGCAGATCCGGGACACCCAACTATGGCTACACCTTC,CASRSGTPNYGYTF
NA,NA,TRBJ1-2,TRBV18,TGTGCCAGCTCACGAGATAACTATGGCTACACCTTC,CASSRDNYGYTF
TRBD1,NA,TRBJ1-5,TRBV19,TGTGCCAGTAGTTCGGGGACAGGAGAGACTCAGCCCCAGCATTTT,CASSSGTGETQPQHF
NA,NA,TRBJ1-1,TRBV19,TGTGCCAGTAGTACCCACAGGGATAATGAAGCTTTCTTT,CASSTHRDNEAFF
TRBD1,NA,TRBJ1-1,TRBV2,TGTGCCAGCAGAGGGACAGGGAAGACCTCTGAAGCTTTCTTT,CASRGTGKTSEAFF
TRBD2,NA,TRBJ2-5,TRBV9,TGTGCCAGCAGCGTAGAGGCTAGCGGGAGCTTGGGTGAGACCCAGTACTTC,CASSVEASGSLGETQYF
TRBD1,NA,TRBJ1-2,TRBV18,TGTGCCAGCTCACCAATCCTTCAGGGGGCGAATGGCTACACCTTC,CASSPILQGANGYTF
TRBD2,once,TRBJ2-3,TRBV14,TGTGCCAGCAGCCCTGGACTAGCGGGCACAGATACGCAGTATTTT,CASSPGLAGTDTQYF
TRBD1,NA,TRBJ1-5,TRBV19,TGTGCCAGTAGCCAGGGACAGGGTATTCAGCCCCAGCATTTT,CASSQGQGIQPQHF
NA,NA,TRBJ2-7,TRBV5-4,TGTGCCAGCAGCTTGGGAGACAGACCCTACGAGCAGTACTTC,CASSLGDRPYEQYF
TRBD1,NA,TRBJ1-2,TRBV27,TGTGCCAGCATGGACAGGGCCCATGGCTACACCTTC,CASMDRAHGYTF
TRBD2,NA,TRBJ2-3,TRBV5-1,TGCGCCAGCGGTCTAGCGGGAGGGCGGGATACGCAGTATTTT,CASGLAGGRDTQYF
TRBD2,NA,TRBJ2-7,TRBV7-9,TGTGCCAGCAGCCCGACTAGCGGGAGTTCTTACGAGCAGTACTTC,CASSPTSGSSYEQYF
NA,NA,TRBJ1-1,TRBV5-4,TGTGCCAGCAGCTTGGTGGGAGGACAGAACACTGAAGCTTTCTTT,CASSLVGGQNTEAFF
TRBD2,NA,TRBJ2-7,TRBV7-9,TGTGCCAGCAGCTTAGCCCTGGGGCGGGAGGGCCTCGAGCAGTACTTC,CASSLALGREGLEQYF
TRBD1,once,TRBJ1-5,TRBV7-9,TGTGCCAGCAGCCCCCGAGGGGGCGAGGGGCCCCAGCATTTT,CASSPRGGEGPQHF
NA,NA,TRBJ1-1,TRBV5-1,TGCGCCAGCAGCTCTCAGGGATACCCCATGAACACTGAAGCTTTCTTT,CASSSQGYPMNTEAFF
NA,NA,TRBJ1-6,TRBV28,TGTGCCAGCAGTAGGTACAGGGTTGGGGGCAGTTCACCCCTCCACTTT,CASSRYRVGGSSPLHF
TRBD2,few,TRBJ2-1,TRBV10-3,TGTGCCATCAGTGAGGATACTAGCGGGAGTTACAATGAGCAGTTCTTC,CAISEDTSGSYNEQFF
TRBD1,NA,TRBJ2-1,TRBV11-2,TGTGCCAGCAGCTGGGACAGTAAAGATTACAATGAGCAGTTCTTC,CASSWDSKDYNEQFF
TRBD2,NA,TRBJ2-7,TRBV28,TGTGCCAGCAGCCCACGCGTGCGGGAGTGGTCAGACGAGCAGTACTTC,CASSPRVREWSDEQYF
TRBD2,NA,TRBJ2-3,TRBV5-1,TGCGCCAGCAGTGTTATAGCGGGAGGTTTTGATACGCAGTATTTT,CASSVIAGGFDTQYF
TRBD1,NA,TRBJ1-1,TRBV11-3,TGTGCCAGCAGTTTGAGACAGGGTCTAGGCACTGAAGCTTTCTTT,CASSLRQGLGTEAFF
TRBD1,NA,TRBJ1-2,TRBV7-9,TGTGCCAGCAGCCAGACAGGGTTCGAGGGCTACACCTTC,CASSQTGFEGYTF
NA,NA,TRBJ2-1,TRBV7-3,TGTGCCAGCAGCTATATAGCGCCAAACCACAATGAGCAGTTCTTC,CASSYIAPNHNEQFF
TRBD2,NA,TRBJ2-3,TRBV2,TGTGCCAGCAGTGAAGCGTTCGGACTAGCAGCGGATACGCAGTATTTT,CASSEAFGLAADTQYF